This is a list of T cell receptor beta chains from one sample in a study of T cells in Graves' hyperthyroidism and ophthalmopathy. In TCRdb, the multiplex PCR reads were re-called with MiXCR into one record per CDR3 protein. The table has around 190,000 distinct CDR3 sequences, around a sixth seen once. The sequencing input was blood. These receptors were taken from a woman between 45 and 60 years old with Graves' hyperthyroidism. CDR3s include the opening cysteine and the closing phenylalanine or tryptophan. The order of the fields is CDR3 DNA, CDR3 protein, J gene, V gene, clone size, D gene. A D gene is named only where the DNA matches it firmly. Clone sizes are given selectively: once, few, many, or a class where the clone is expanded.

TGTGCCAGCAGTTTATCCGGACAGGGAAGAGGGGCTAACTATGGCTACACCTTC	CASSLSGQGRGANYGYTF	TRBJ1-2	TRBV28	many	TRBD1
TGTGCCAGCAGCTTTAGGGGCGAGCAGTACTTC	CASSFRGEQYF	TRBJ2-7	TRBV7-9	many	NA
TGCAGTGCTAGAGACTCTCTAGCGGAGAACACCGGGGAGCTGTTTTTT	CSARDSLAENTGELFF	TRBJ2-2	TRBV20-1	few	TRBD2
TGTGCCATCAGTGAATACCAGCTTGAAGCTTTCTTT	CAISEYQLEAFF	TRBJ1-1	TRBV10-3	few	NA
TGTGCCAGCAGTTTCCCCCCTAGCGATACCTACGAGCAGTACTTC	CASSFPPSDTYEQYF	TRBJ2-7	TRBV28	many	NA
TGTGCCAGTAGTATAGCCGGGACAGGGGTTTACGAGCAGTACTTC	CASSIAGTGVYEQYF	TRBJ2-7	TRBV7-3	few	TRBD1
TGTGCCAGCAGCTTAGACGCAGGGCGAGAGACCCAGTACTTC	CASSLDAGRETQYF	TRBJ2-5	TRBV7-6	NA	NA
TGTGCCAGCTGTTCGGTGAACACTGAAGCTTTCTTT	CASCSVNTEAFF	TRBJ1-1	TRBV3-1	many	NA
TGTGCCAGCAGAGAGGTAGCAGGGGCCAACGTCCTGACTTTC	CASREVAGANVLTF	TRBJ2-6	TRBV2	NA	NA
TGTGCCAGCGGGACAGGGTATTCTAGCACAGATACGCAGTATTTT	CASGTGYSSTDTQYF	TRBJ2-3	TRBV5-8	many	TRBD1
TGCAGCGTCGGGGACAGGGGAAACACCATATATTTT	CSVGDRGNTIYF	TRBJ1-3	TRBV29-1	NA	TRBD1
TGTGCCAGCAGTCGGTATGCTCAAAATTCACCCCTCCACTTT	CASSRYAQNSPLHF	TRBJ1-6	TRBV12-3/TRBV12-4	NA	NA
TGTGCCACCAGCAGAGATCCTATCTCTCCGGTAATATGGAATGAGCAGTTCTTC	CATSRDPISPVIWNEQFF	TRBJ2-1	TRBV15	NA	NA
TGTGCCAGCAGCTTACTTCCAGGGGAAGCCTACGAGCAGTACTTC	CASSLLPGEAYEQYF	TRBJ2-7	TRBV7-3	many	NA
TGTGCCAGCAGTGCCTCGCAGGCCCCTGGTGGGCCCCAGCATTTT	CASSASQAPGGPQHF	TRBJ1-5	TRBV28	once	NA
TGTGCCAGCAGTGGGTACAGGGGTAACACTGAAGCTTTCTTT	CASSGYRGNTEAFF	TRBJ1-1	TRBV28	many	TRBD1